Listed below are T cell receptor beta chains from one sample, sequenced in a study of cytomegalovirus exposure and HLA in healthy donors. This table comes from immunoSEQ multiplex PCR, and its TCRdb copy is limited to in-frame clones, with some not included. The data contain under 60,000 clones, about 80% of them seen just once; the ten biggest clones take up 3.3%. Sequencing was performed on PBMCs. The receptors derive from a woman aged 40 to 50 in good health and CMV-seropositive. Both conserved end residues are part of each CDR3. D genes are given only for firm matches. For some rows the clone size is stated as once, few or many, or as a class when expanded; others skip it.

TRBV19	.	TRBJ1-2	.	TGTGCCAGTAGTATCTCAGGTGTGGGACTACAGGGCTACACCTTC	CASSISGVGLQGYTF
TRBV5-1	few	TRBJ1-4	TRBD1	TGCGCCAGCTTCTTTGGGGACAGGGGGCCTGAAAAACTGTTTTTT	CASFFGDRGPEKLFF
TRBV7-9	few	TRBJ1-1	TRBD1	TGTGCCAGCAGCTTGGAATACAGGGGAGCTTTCTTT	CASSLEYRGAFF
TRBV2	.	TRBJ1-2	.	TGTGCCAGCACCCCGATAGCTGGCTACACCTTC	CASTPIAGYTF
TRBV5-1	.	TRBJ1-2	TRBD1	TGCGCCAGCAGCCGCGGACAGGGGTATGGCTACACCTTC	CASSRGQGYGYTF
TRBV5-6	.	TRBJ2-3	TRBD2	TGTGCCAGCAGCTCGGGAGGTCCGGGAAGCACAGATACGCAGTATTTT	CASSSGGPGSTDTQYF
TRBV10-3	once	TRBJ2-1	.	TGTGCCATCAGTTTGACAGAGTCCTACAATGAGCAGTTCTTC	CAISLTESYNEQFF
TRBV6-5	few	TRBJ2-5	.	TGTGCCAGCAGTTACGCCGAGGCCCGTTATCAGACCCAGTACTTC	CASSYAEARYQTQYF
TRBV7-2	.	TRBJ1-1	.	TGTGCCAGCAGCTCAGGGGTGGCGAACACTGAAGCTTTCTTT	CASSSGVANTEAFF
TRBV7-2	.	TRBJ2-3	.	TGTGCCAGCAGCTTAGTAGCTGGCACAGATACGCAGTATTTT	CASSLVAGTDTQYF
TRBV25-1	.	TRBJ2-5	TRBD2	TGTGCCAGCGTCAACCCGGGGGGGCCAGAAGAGACCCAGTACTTC	CASVNPGGPEETQYF
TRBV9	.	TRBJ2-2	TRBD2	TGTGCCAGCAGCGTAGTAGCGGGGGGCGTGAACACCGGGGAGCTGTTTTTT	CASSVVAGGVNTGELFF
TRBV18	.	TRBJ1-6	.	TGTGCCAGCTCACCGGGGGACTATTCACCCCTCCACTTT	CASSPGDYSPLHF
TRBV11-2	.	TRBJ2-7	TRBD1	TGTGCCAGCAGCTTATCGGCAGGGGGAAAGCGCGAGCAGTACTTC	CASSLSAGGKREQYF
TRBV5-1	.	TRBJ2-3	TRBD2	TGCGCCAGCCTACTAGCGGCTAGCACAGATACGCAGTATTTT	CASLLAASTDTQYF
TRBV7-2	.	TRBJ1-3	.	TGTGCCAGCAGTGGGCAGGGAGGCGCTGGAAACACCATATATTTT	CASSGQGGAGNTIYF
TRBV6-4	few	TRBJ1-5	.	TGTGCCAGCGGGGAACAAGGGGGACATCAGCCCCAGCATTTT	CASGEQGGHQPQHF
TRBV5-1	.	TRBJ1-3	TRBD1	TGCGCCAGCAGCCCCGGGGACAGGGGGATAGGAAACACCATATATTTT	CASSPGDRGIGNTIYF
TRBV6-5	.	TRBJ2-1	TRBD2	TGTGCCAGCCGGGGGGCGGGGGGGCGGGGTGAGCAGTTCTTC	CASRGAGGRGEQFF
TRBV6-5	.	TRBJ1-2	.	TGTGCCAGCAGACGACAGAGTAACTATGGCTACACCTTC	CASRRQSNYGYTF
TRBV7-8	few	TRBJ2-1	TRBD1	TGTGCCAGCAGCTCTACCCCGACAGGGGGCGTTTATAGTGAGCAGTTCTTC	CASSSTPTGGVYSEQFF
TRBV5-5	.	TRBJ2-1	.	TGTGCCAGCAGCTCCTCCCTCGGTTACAATGAGCAGTTCTTC	CASSSSLGYNEQFF
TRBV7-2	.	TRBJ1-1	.	TGTGCCAGCAGCCACAGGGCAAAAAACACTGAAGCTTTCTTT	CASSHRAKNTEAFF
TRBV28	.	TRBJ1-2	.	TGTGCCAGCGCGGTGGGGGGGGATAATTACTATGGCTACACCTTC	CASAVGGDNYYGYTF
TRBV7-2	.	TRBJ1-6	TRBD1	TGTGCCAGCAGCTCCACCGGGACAGGGTATAATTCACCCCTCCACTTT	CASSSTGTGYNSPLHF
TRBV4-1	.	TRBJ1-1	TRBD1	TGCGCCAGCAGCCATTCCGGGACAGCGAACACTGAAGCTTTCTTT	CASSHSGTANTEAFF
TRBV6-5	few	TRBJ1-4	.	TGTGCCAGCAGTTACTCGCAGAGGGCTAATGAAAAACTGTTTTTT	CASSYSQRANEKLFF
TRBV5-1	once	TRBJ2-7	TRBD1	TGCGCCAGCAGCTCCGGGACAGGGATCTACGAGCAGTACTTC	CASSSGTGIYEQYF
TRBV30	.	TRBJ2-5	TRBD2	TGTGCCTGGTCTAGCGGGGGGGCATACGAGACCCAGTACTTC	CAWSSGGAYETQYF
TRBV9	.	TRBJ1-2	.	TGTGCCAGCAGCGCAGACTATGGCTACACCTTC	CASSADYGYTF
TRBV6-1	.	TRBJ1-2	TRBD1	TGTGCCAGCAGTGAACAAGGGACAGGGTCCTATGGCTACACCTTC	CASSEQGTGSYGYTF
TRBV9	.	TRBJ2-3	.	TGTGCCAGCTCCTTCGCTCACAACACAGATACGCAGTATTTT	CASSFAHNTDTQYF
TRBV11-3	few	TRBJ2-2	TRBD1	TGTGCCAGCAGCCGATTAAGGACAGGGAACACCGGGGAGCTGTTTTTT	CASSRLRTGNTGELFF
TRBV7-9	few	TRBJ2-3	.	TGTTCCAGCAGCTTAGGTCGAACAGGGAGACGGACAGATACGCAGTATTTT	CSSSLGRTGRRTDTQYF
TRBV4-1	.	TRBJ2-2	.	TGCGCCAGCGCGTCGGCCGGGGAGCTGTTTTTT	CASASAGELFF
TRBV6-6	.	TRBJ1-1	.	TGTGCCAGCACGGGGGACGCCTGGAACACTGAAGCTTTCTTT	CASTGDAWNTEAFF
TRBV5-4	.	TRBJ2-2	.	TGTGCCAGCAGCTTGGTGAGGGGGGGGGCCGTCGACGGGGAGCTGTTTTTT	CASSLVRGGAVDGELFF
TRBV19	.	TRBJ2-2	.	TGTGCCAGTAGTCAACCGGGACAAAACACCGGGGAGCTGTTTTTT	CASSQPGQNTGELFF
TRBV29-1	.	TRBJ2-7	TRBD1	TGCAGCGTTGCCCACAGGGGCCCCTCCTACGAGCAGTACTTC	CSVAHRGPSYEQYF
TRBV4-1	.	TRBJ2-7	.	TGCGCCAGCAGCCAGATACCGGGGGTTTACGAGCAGTACTTC	CASSQIPGVYEQYF
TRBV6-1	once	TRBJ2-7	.	TGTGCCAGCAGTGATCCGGGACTTCACTACGAGCAGTACTTC	CASSDPGLHYEQYF
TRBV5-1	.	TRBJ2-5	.	TGCGCCAGCAGGAAGGGGCCCCAAGAGACCCAGTACTTC	CASRKGPQETQYF
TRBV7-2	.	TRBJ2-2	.	TGTGCCAGCAGCTCTCTTAACACCGGGGAGCTGTTTTTT	CASSSLNTGELFF
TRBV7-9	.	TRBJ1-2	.	TGTGCCAGCAGCCAAAGTGGGGGCGCATGGAACTATGGCTACACCTTC	CASSQSGGAWNYGYTF
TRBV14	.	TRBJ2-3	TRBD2	TGTGCCAGCAGATACAGCGGGGTGACAGATACGCAGTATTTT	CASRYSGVTDTQYF
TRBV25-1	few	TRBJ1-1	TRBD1	TGTGCCAGCAGTGTGACAGGGGAGAACACTGAAGCTTTCTTT	CASSVTGENTEAFF
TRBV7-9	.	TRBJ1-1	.	TGTGCCAGCAGCTTCCGCGGCCTCACTGAAGCTTTCTTT	CASSFRGLTEAFF
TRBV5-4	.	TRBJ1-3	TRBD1	TGTGCCAGCAGCTCAAGCCCGACAGGGGCGCAGAACACCATATATTTT	CASSSSPTGAQNTIYF
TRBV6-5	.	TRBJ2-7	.	TGTGCCTCCTCTCGTCGGGGGAACTCCTACGAGCAGTACTTC	CASSRRGNSYEQYF
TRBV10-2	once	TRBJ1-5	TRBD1	TGCGCCAGCAGCCGGACAGGGGATAGCAATCAGCCCCAGCATTTT	CASSRTGDSNQPQHF
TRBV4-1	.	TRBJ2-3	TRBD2	TGCGCCAGCAGCCAAGAACTGGGACTAGCGGGGACTAGCACAGATACGCAGTATTTT	CASSQELGLAGTSTDTQYF
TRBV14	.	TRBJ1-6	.	TGTGCCAGCAGCCAAGCGTCCGGCGGGGGGTCACCCCTCCACTTT	CASSQASGGGSPLHF
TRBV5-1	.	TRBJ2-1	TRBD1	TGCGCCAGCAGCTTAGGGACAGGCCGCTCCTACAATGAGCAGTTCTTC	CASSLGTGRSYNEQFF
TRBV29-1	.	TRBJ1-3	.	TGCAGCGTCCGAGCGAACACCATATATTTT	CSVRANTIYF
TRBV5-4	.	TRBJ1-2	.	TGTGCCAGCAGCTTCCCCCGGACAGAAGGCTACACCTTC	CASSFPRTEGYTF